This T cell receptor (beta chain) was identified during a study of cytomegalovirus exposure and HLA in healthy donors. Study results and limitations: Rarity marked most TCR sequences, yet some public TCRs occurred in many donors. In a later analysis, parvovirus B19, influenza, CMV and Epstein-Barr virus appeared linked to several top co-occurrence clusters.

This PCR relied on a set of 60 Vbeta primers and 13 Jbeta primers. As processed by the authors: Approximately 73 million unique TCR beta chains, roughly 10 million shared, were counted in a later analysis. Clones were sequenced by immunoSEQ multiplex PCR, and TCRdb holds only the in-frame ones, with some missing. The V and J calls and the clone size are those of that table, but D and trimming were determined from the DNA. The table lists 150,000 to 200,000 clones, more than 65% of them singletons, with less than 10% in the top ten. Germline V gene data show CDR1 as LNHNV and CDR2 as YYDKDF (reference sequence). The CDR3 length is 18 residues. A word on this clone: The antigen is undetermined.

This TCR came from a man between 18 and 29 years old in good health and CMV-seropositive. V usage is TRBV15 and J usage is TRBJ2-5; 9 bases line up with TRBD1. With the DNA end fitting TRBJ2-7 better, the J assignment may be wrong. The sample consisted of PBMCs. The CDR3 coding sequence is TGTGCCACCAGCATTTTCCCGTACGAGGGACAGGGAGACAACGAGCAGTACTTC. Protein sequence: CATSIFPYEGQGDNEQYF.